The clone carrying this T cell receptor (beta chain) has a handful of counts. The antigen remains undetermined. The record originates from a study of human T cells and chemical hapten exposure. The study's findings and limits: Among expanded TCRs, significantly more large CDR3 similarity clusters formed than among controls.

Individual cDNA molecules (in the library) carried attached unique molecular identifiers. TCRdb analysed the RACE reads with MiXCR anew, one entry per CDR3 protein. The sample contains fewer than 300,000 distinct CDR3 sequences, approximately 7.5% of which appear only once. Documented time point: pre-sensitization, week 0. Documented treatment: therapeutic diphenylcyclopropenone sensitization with weekly scalp DPC. Trimming cost V 5 bases and J 3 bases; bases outside gene matches: 5. The length of the CDR3 is 15 residues. CDR1 is MNHEY and CDR2 is SMNVEV in the germline V gene (reference sequence). This chain joins TRBV27 and TRBJ1-5, with 9 nucleotides matching TRBD1. The source material was whole blood, sampled in connection with sensitization to the hapten diphenylcyclopropenone (DPC). The clonotype originates from a man aged 18-30 years with alopecia areata. Some clones in this sample may be carry-over from other donors' samples. CDR3 in DNA: TGTGCCAGCAGTCGGACAGGGGAAAACAATCAGCCCCAGCATTTT. Encoded protein: CASSRTGENNQPQHF.